The TCR beta chain described here comes from a study of cytomegalovirus exposure and HLA in healthy donors. General study findings and limits: Presence/absence analyses rested on an assumption that sequencing depth was roughly uniform across donors. Data from an earlier analysis indicated that most TCR beta V segments were productive either about 87% or about 30% of the time. The majority of TCR sequences were rare, yet some public TCRs appeared in many donors. CMV antigen specificity of a few CMV-associated chains was confirmed in vitro.

The CDR3 has 13 residues. PCR involved 60 Vbeta and 13 Jbeta primers. Sequencing used immunoSEQ multiplex PCR; TCRdb keeps in-frame clones, though not all of them. The specimen's table records around 210,000 clones. As regards this clone: Its antigen is as yet unknown.

The origin of this receptor is a woman under 40 in good health and CMV-seropositive. The chain links TRBV21-1 to TRBJ1-1. TRBV21-1 is classified as a pseudogene. The specimen was PBMCs. Here the CDR3 reads CASAERSNTEAFF. As DNA, the CDR3 is TGTGCCAGCGCCGAGCGGTCTAACACTGAAGCTTTCTTT.